This entry lists 30 T cell receptor beta chains sequenced from one sample in a study of spatial heterogeneity in lung cancer. TCRdb ran MiXCR on the 5' RACE reads and lists one entry per CDR3 protein. The top ten clones hold 8.5% to 10% of a sample with under 45,000 distinct CDR3 sequences, about 7.6% of them seen once. Time point given: blood at routine non-recurrence follow-up after resection. The sample was PBMCs, taken at follow-up. The receptor source for this set is a male donor with early-stage non-small cell lung cancer.

This sequence joins TRBV16 and TRBJ1-2, with no clear D. The length of the CDR3 is 14 residues. Germline V gene lookup returns CDR1 KGHSY and CDR2 FQNENV. Between the trimmed V and J ends, which lost 4 bases and 2 bases, there was a span of 11 bases. The CDR3 sequence is CASSPPALNYGYTF. The CDR3 nucleotides are TGTGCCAGCAGCCCCCCCGCTCTCAACTATGGCTACACCTTC. The variable domain in full, with the rest retrieved from reference TRBV16 and TRBJ1-2, is GEEVAQTPKHLVRGEGQKAKLYCAPIKGHSYVFWYQQVLKNEFKFLISFQNENVFDETGMPKERFSAKCLPNSPCSLEIQATKLEDSAVYFCASSPPALNYGYTFGSGTRLTVV.

The sample holds many counts of this clonotype. The rearrangement uses TRBV9 and TRBJ2-2, with D possibly being TRBD2 (6 bases). This CDR3 comprises 13 residues. Trimming removed 5 bases from V and 6 bases from J, with 11 bases in between. Germline V CDR1 and CDR2: SGDLS, YYNGEE. CDR3 sequence: CASREGGAGELFF. As DNA, the CDR3 is TGTGCCAGCAGGGAAGGCGGGGCCGGGGAGCTGTTTTTT.

This clonotype was seen a few times. This chain joins TRBV4-1 and TRBJ2-1, with D uncertain. This CDR3 has 13 amino acids. Germline CDR1 reads MGHRA; CDR2 reads YSYEKL. V was shortened by 0 bases and J by 8 bases, with 8 bases between the two germline ends. DNA for the CDR3: TGCGCCAGCAGCCAAGAAGTACCCTATGAGCAGTTCTTC. Its protein is CASSQEVPYEQFF.

On this clonotype: This may be a read error: a much more frequent sequence differs by one nucleotide. The chain couples TRBV5-1 to TRBJ2-3, with no clear D. In germline, CDR1 is SGHRS, CDR2 YFSETQ. The CDR3 runs to 14 residues. CDR3 loop: CVSSLGVATDTQYF. DNA of the CDR3: TGCGTCAGCAGCCTTGGCGTAGCTACAGATACGCAGTATTTT.

This clonotype was seen at least ten times. The chain links TRBV9 to TRBJ2-7; 8 bases align to TRBD1. The germline CDR1 and CDR2 sequences are SGDLS and YYNGEE. With 4 bases clipped from V and 7 bases from J, the junction kept 4 bases outside the gene matches. The CDR3 length is 12 residues. The DNA for the CDR3 is TGTGCCAGCAGCCTCGACAGGGGAGAGCAGTACTTC. Encoded protein: CASSLDRGEQYF. Full variable domain (rest looked up from reference TRBV9 and TRBJ2-7): DSGVTQTPKHLITATGQRVTLRCSPRSGDLSVYWYQQSLDQGLQFLIQYYNGEERAKGNILERFSAQQFPDLHSELNLSSLELGDSALYFCASSLDRGEQYFGPGTRLTVT.

This clonotype has ten or more counts. V and J are TRBV6-5 and TRBJ2-5; tentatively, D is TRBD2 (5 bases). Germline CDR1 MNHEY, CDR2 SVGAGI. The length of the CDR3 is 13 residues. V shed 7 bases and J shed 5 bases, with 14 bases lying between them. CDR3 amino acids: CASNSGSLETQYF. In DNA, the CDR3 is TGTGCCAGCAACAGCGGCAGTCTGGAGACCCAGTACTTC.

This clonotype was observed many times. The V gene is TRBV11-2, the J gene TRBJ2-7, with D possibly TRBD1 on 6 matching bases. Deletions cut 3 bases from V and 6 bases from J, with 15 bases between. The CDR3 spans 14 residues. Germline loops: CDR1 SGHAT, CDR2 FQNNGV. CDR3: CASSFGAGASEQYF. CDR3 bases: TGTGCCAGCAGCTTTGGCGCAGGGGCCTCCGAGCAGTACTTC.

This clonotype was recorded many times. The chain links TRBV5-1 to TRBJ2-5, with a possible D match to TRBD1 (5 bases). The germline V gene encodes CDR1 SGHRS and CDR2 YFSETQ. The CDR3 covers 12 residues. Trimming removed 3 bases at V and 7 bases at J, with 10 bases between. The DNA of the CDR3 is TGCGCCAGCAGCTCGGACATGGGGACCCAGTACTTC. Its translation: CASSSDMGTQYF.

The table lists this clonotype with many counts. V and J are TRBV7-9 and TRBJ2-5; D ambiguous. CDR1 is SEHNR and CDR2 is FQNEAQ in the germline V gene (reference sequence). V lost 5 bases and J 7 bases, leaving 20 bases between the germline ends. The CDR3 has 15 residues. The CDR3 DNA reads as TGTGCCAGCAGCGGCCTCCGCGATGCAACAATGACCCAGTACTTC. This gives the protein CASSGLRDATMTQYF. Using reference TRBV7-9 and TRBJ2-5 for the parts outside the CDR3, the full variable domain is DTGVSQNPRHKITKRGQNVTFRCDPISEHNRLYWYRQTLGQGPEFLTYFQNEAQLEKSRLLSDRFSAERPKGSFSTLEIQRTEQGDSAMYLCASSGLRDATMTQYFGPGTRLLVL.

This clonotype was seen many times. The rearrangement joins TRBV7-9 to TRBJ1-4, with D possibly TRBD1 on 5 matching bases. Germline loops: CDR1 SEHNR, CDR2 FQNEAQ (reference sequence). The CDR3 is 16 residues long. Trimming took 5 bases from V and 6 from J, leaving 19 bases between them. The chain's CDR3 is CASSHTPGWGHEKLFF. In nucleotides, the CDR3 is TGTGCCAGCAGCCACACGCCGGGGTGGGGACATGAAAAACTGTTTTTT.

This clonotype was seen once. V is TRBV12-3 or TRBV12-4 and J is TRBJ2-7; D is unclear. Trimming pared 2 bases from V and 6 bases from J, leaving 14 bases between. The CDR3 totals 14 residues. As DNA, the CDR3 is TGTGCCAGCAGTTTAACAAGCGATAGTTCCGAGCAGTACTTC. The encoded protein is CASSLTSDSSEQYF.

This clonotype was recorded many times. This sequence joins TRBV5-1 and TRBJ2-4; the D gene is possibly TRBD1 (5 bases). The CDR3 length is 14 residues. CDR1 is SGHRS, CDR2 YFSETQ, per germline. Trimming left V 0 bases short and J 8 bases short, with 12 bases between. CDR3 loop: CASSLDPGQDIQYF. CDR3 DNA sequence: TGCGCCAGCAGCTTGGACCCCGGACAAGACATTCAGTACTTC. The full variable domain, completed using reference TRBV5-1 and TRBJ2-4, is KAGVTQTPRYLIKTRGQQVTLSCSPISGHRSVSWYQQTPGQGLQFLFEYFSETQRNKGNFPGRFSGRQFSNSRSEMNVSTLELGDSALYLCASSLDPGQDIQYFGAGTRLSVL.

This clonotype has a count of ten or more. V and J are TRBV12-3 or TRBV12-4 and TRBJ2-5; D not certain. The V gene lost 4 bases and the J gene lost 0 bases, with 9 bases spanning the gap. The CDR3 runs to 14 residues. CDR3 sequence reads: CASSSRVYQETQYF. CDR3 bases: TGTGCCAGCAGTTCTCGGGTGTACCAAGAGACCCAGTACTTC.

Many counts were recorded for this clonotype. The chain links TRBV6-1 to TRBJ2-1; D is uncertain. In germline, CDR1 is MNHNS, CDR2 SASEGT. V dropped 11 bases and J dropped 3 bases, with 14 bases sitting between them. The CDR3 loop spans 13 amino acids. The CDR3 DNA follows: TGTGCCTCACAAAGGGCGGACTACAATGAGCAGTTCTTC. Translated, it gives CASQRADYNEQFF.

This clonotype was recorded a few times. A much bigger clone sits one base away, suggesting this may be a read error. This chain joins TRBV3-1 and TRBJ1-1; 7 bases fit TRBD1. The CDR3 sequence is 13 residues long. Germline assignment: CDR1 LGHDT and CDR2 YNNKEL (reference sequence). The CDR3 coding sequence is TGTGTCAGCAGCCAGGATACACAGGGGACGGCTTTCTTT. It yields the protein CVSSQDTQGTAFF.

This clonotype was counted at least ten times. This chain joins TRBV28 and TRBJ2-1; TRBD2 aligns across 12 bases. CDR1 and CDR2 (germline): MDHEN, SYDVKM. V shed 9 bases, J shed 6 bases, and the junction held 6 bases outside the gene matches. The CDR3 runs 14 residues. The CDR3: CASLAGGSGNEQFF. Written as DNA, the CDR3 is TGTGCCAGTCTAGCGGGGGGGTCAGGCAATGAGCAGTTCTTC. The whole variable domain, filled in from reference TRBV28 and TRBJ2-1, reads DVKVTQSSRYLVKRTGEKVFLECVQDMDHENMFWYRQDPGLGLRLIYFSYDVKMKEKGDIPEGYSVSREKKERFSLILESASTNQTSMYLCASLAGGSGNEQFFGPGTRLTVL.

This clonotype was detected many times. J is TRBJ1-1 and V is TRBV6-5; 7 nucleotides align to TRBD1. V lost 5 bases to trimming and J lost 1 base; unmatched junction nucleotides: 4. In germline, CDR1 is MNHEY, CDR2 SVGAGI. The CDR3 runs to 14 residues. The CDR3: CASSPRTGNTEAFF. Here the CDR3 DNA reads TGTGCCAGCAGTCCCCGGACAGGGAACACTGAAGCTTTCTTT.

This clonotype was counted between two and nine times. This chain joins TRBV20-1 and TRBJ2-1, with 9 bases matching TRBD1. The junction had 9 bases not matched to a gene; V was cut back by 0 bases and J by 9 bases. Germline V gene data show CDR1 as DFQATT and CDR2 as SNEGSKA (reference sequence). This CDR3 region has 15 residues. The CDR3 bases are TGCAGTGCTAGAGAATGGGACAGGGTGTGGGGTGAGCAGTTCTTC. Its translation: CSAREWDRVWGEQFF.

This clonotype was recorded at least ten times. The rearrangement uses TRBV6-2 or TRBV6-3 and TRBJ2-7; weak D call: TRBD1 (6 bases). Germline V gives CDR1 MNHEY, CDR2 SVGEGT. Trimming left V 0 bases short and J 2 bases short, with 20 bases between. The CDR3 is made up of 18 amino acids. The CDR3 DNA is TGTGCCAGCAGTTACTCGACAGGAGATGATCGGGACGCCTACGAGCAGTACTTC. Amino acids: CASSYSTGDDRDAYEQYF.

The chain combines TRBV4-2 with TRBJ1-1; 7 bases line up with TRBD1. The V and J ends lost 5 bases and 7 bases, in that order; junction bases with no gene match: 7. The CDR3 is made up of 13 amino acids. The germline CDR1 and CDR2 sequences are LGHNA and YNFKEQ. CDR3 amino acids: CASSSGGGREAFF. The CDR3 DNA is TGTGCCAGCAGCTCAGGGGGAGGCCGTGAAGCTTTCTTT.

This rearrangement joins TRBV21-1 to TRBJ2-6. TRBV21-1 is termed a pseudogene. This CDR3 is built from 14 residues. The CDR3 bases are TGTGCCAGCTGCAGGGTATCTGGGGCCAACGTCCTGACTTTC. It yields the protein CASCRVSGANVLTF.

This clonotype was seen only once. J is TRBJ2-7 and V is TRBV10-2; 7 bases agree with TRBD1. Germline CDR1 and CDR2: WSHSY and SAAADI. The CDR3 contains 14 residues. The J segment lost 5 bases and the V segment lost 3 bases, leaving 7 bases of the junction unmatched. The CDR3 loop reads CASSEGKGGHEQYF. The CDR3 DNA is TGCGCCAGCAGTGAAGGGAAAGGGGGCCACGAGCAGTACTTC.

This clonotype occurred many times. The genes are TRBV3-1 and TRBJ1-1, with 11 bases matching TRBD1. Germline CDR1 and CDR2: LGHDT and YNNKEL (reference sequence). The ends lost 4 bases at V and 5 bases at J; junction bases unmatched: 9. The CDR3 covers 16 residues. CDR3 nucleotides: TGTGCCAGCAGCCCAAGACCCGGGACAGGGGGTACTGAAGCTTTCTTT. Its protein is CASSPRPGTGGTEAFF. The full variable domain, rest sourced from reference TRBV3-1 and TRBJ1-1, is DTAVSQTPKYLVTQMGNDKSIKCEQNLGHDTMYWYKQDSKKFLKIMFSYNNKELIINETVPNRFSPKSPDKAHLNLHINSLELGDSAVYFCASSPRPGTGGTEAFFGQGTRLTVV.

This clonotype was detected many times. V usage is TRBV7-3 and J usage is TRBJ2-3; TRBD1 aligns across 10 bases. CDR3 size: 15 residues. Losses at the gene ends were 3 bases for V and 4 bases for J; bases not matched to a gene: 4. Germline CDR1 SGHTA, CDR2 FQGTGA. CDR3 nucleotides: TGTGCCAGCAGCTTGGGGGACAGGGGTGCAGATACGCAGTATTTT. Translation: CASSLGDRGADTQYF.

This clonotype was detected many times. This chain joins TRBV7-3 and TRBJ2-3, with TRBD2 matching over 9 bases. This CDR3 contains 16 residues. Germline loops: CDR1 SGHTA, CDR2 FQGTGA. After removal of 2 bases from V and 0 bases from J, the junction contained 3 bases not matched to a gene. CDR3 coding DNA: TGTGCCAGCAGCTTAGGTCTAGCGGGGAGCACAGATACGCAGTATTTT. This translates into CASSLGLAGSTDTQYF.

This clonotype was recorded many times. The genes are TRBV20-1 and TRBJ2-5, with D possibly called TRBD1 or TRBD2 (5 bases each). The V gene lost 4 bases and the J gene lost 0 bases, with 18 bases spanning the gap. The CDR3 spans 16 residues. CDR1 and CDR2 from the germline V gene are DFQATT and SNEGSKA (reference sequence). The DNA of the CDR3 is TGCAGTGCTACTCATTGGGGCGAGGGCGACCAAGAGACCCAGTACTTC. This translates into CSATHWGEGDQETQYF.

In this sample, this clonotype turned up many times. The CDR3 DNA reads TGTGCCTGGAATCGAGATTCACCCCTCCACTTT. Translating gives CAWNRDSPLHF. This sequence joins TRBV30 and TRBJ1-6; D remains unclear. V dropped 4 bases and J dropped 8 bases, with 6 bases sitting between them. Germline V CDR1 and CDR2: GTSNPN, SVGIG (reference sequence). This CDR3 is built from 11 residues. Combining the CDR3 with reference TRBV30 and TRBJ1-6 gives the whole variable domain SQTIHQWPATLVQPVGSPLSLECTVEGTSNPNLYWYRQAAGRGLQLLFYSVGIGQISSEVPQNLSASRPQDRQFILSSKKLLLSDSGFYLCAWNRDSPLHFGNGTRLTVT.

This clonotype was counted many times. The chain has TRBV3-1 and TRBJ1-5; D gene unclear. Deletions cut 1 base from V and 4 bases from J, with 8 bases between. Per the germline V gene, CDR1 is LGHDT and CDR2 is YNNKEL (reference sequence). The CDR3 loop spans 14 amino acids. CDR3 sequence: CASSQGVMNQPQHF. In nucleotides, the CDR3 is TGTGCCAGCAGCCAAGGGGTGATGAATCAGCCCCAGCATTTT.

This clonotype occurred many times. V and J are TRBV27 and TRBJ1-5, with 11 bases aligning to TRBD1. The CDR3 contains 17 residues. V was pared by 4 bases and J by 1 base, with 6 bases of the junction left unmatched. Germline assignment: CDR1 MNHEY and CDR2 SMNVEV (reference sequence). The CDR3 region has the DNA TGTGCCAGCAGTTCAATTGGGACAGGGGGAAGCAATCAGCCCCAGCATTTT. Encoded protein: CASSSIGTGGSNQPQHF.

The V call is TRBV12-3 or TRBV12-4, the J call TRBJ2-3, with 8 nucleotides matching TRBD2. This CDR3 contains 15 residues. With 5 bases clipped from V and 1 base from J, the junction kept 5 bases outside the gene matches. The CDR3 region has the DNA TGTGCCAGCAGTAACGGACTAGCCGGCACAGATACGCAGTATTTT. Protein product: CASSNGLAGTDTQYF.